The next 4 T cell receptor beta chains were all read from a single sample in a study of cytomegalovirus exposure and HLA in healthy donors. PCR primers comprised 60 Vbeta and 13 Jbeta primers. The repertoire was sequenced with immunoSEQ multiplex PCR; TCRdb's copy has only in-frame clones and lacks some. This sample contains 35,000 to 50,000 clones. The sample was PBMCs. These receptors were collected from a male donor in good health and CMV-seronegative.

The chain has TRBV7-2 and TRBJ2-2, with D uncertain. This CDR3 region has 12 residues. Germline CDR1 and CDR2: SGHTA and FQGNSA. V lost 5 bases and J 6 bases, leaving 7 bases between the germline ends. The CDR3 here is CASSVDSGELFF. CDR3 sequence (DNA): TGTGCCAGCAGCGTAGACTCCGGGGAGCTGTTTTTT.

The chain joins TRBV5-1 to TRBJ1-2; D call uncertain. The germline V gene has CDR1 SGHRS and CDR2 YFSETQ. Trimming pared 0 bases from V and 6 bases from J, leaving 12 bases between. The CDR3 is 14 amino acids. The CDR3 region has the DNA TGCGCCAGCAGCTTGGCCGGATCCGGGAATGGCTACACCTTC. It codes for CASSLAGSGNGYTF.

The CDR3 sequence is CASSLNSGSRETQYF. Here the CDR3 DNA reads TGCGCCAGCAGCTTGAATAGCGGGAGCCGGGAGACCCAGTACTTC. This chain uses TRBV5-1 with TRBJ2-5; 9 bases match TRBD2. The V segment lost 1 base and the J segment 5 bases; nucleotides outside the gene matches: 6. From germline, CDR1 is SGHRS and CDR2 YFSETQ. The CDR3 runs to 15 residues.

J is TRBJ1-4 and V is TRBV19; D call uncertain. V lost 5 bases and J lost 5, with 12 bases in between. In germline, CDR1 is LNHDA, CDR2 SQIVND (reference sequence). This CDR3 contains 14 residues. For the CDR3, the DNA is TGTGCCAGTAGTCAAGAGACATCAAATGAAAAACTGTTTTTT. It translates to CASSQETSNEKLFF.